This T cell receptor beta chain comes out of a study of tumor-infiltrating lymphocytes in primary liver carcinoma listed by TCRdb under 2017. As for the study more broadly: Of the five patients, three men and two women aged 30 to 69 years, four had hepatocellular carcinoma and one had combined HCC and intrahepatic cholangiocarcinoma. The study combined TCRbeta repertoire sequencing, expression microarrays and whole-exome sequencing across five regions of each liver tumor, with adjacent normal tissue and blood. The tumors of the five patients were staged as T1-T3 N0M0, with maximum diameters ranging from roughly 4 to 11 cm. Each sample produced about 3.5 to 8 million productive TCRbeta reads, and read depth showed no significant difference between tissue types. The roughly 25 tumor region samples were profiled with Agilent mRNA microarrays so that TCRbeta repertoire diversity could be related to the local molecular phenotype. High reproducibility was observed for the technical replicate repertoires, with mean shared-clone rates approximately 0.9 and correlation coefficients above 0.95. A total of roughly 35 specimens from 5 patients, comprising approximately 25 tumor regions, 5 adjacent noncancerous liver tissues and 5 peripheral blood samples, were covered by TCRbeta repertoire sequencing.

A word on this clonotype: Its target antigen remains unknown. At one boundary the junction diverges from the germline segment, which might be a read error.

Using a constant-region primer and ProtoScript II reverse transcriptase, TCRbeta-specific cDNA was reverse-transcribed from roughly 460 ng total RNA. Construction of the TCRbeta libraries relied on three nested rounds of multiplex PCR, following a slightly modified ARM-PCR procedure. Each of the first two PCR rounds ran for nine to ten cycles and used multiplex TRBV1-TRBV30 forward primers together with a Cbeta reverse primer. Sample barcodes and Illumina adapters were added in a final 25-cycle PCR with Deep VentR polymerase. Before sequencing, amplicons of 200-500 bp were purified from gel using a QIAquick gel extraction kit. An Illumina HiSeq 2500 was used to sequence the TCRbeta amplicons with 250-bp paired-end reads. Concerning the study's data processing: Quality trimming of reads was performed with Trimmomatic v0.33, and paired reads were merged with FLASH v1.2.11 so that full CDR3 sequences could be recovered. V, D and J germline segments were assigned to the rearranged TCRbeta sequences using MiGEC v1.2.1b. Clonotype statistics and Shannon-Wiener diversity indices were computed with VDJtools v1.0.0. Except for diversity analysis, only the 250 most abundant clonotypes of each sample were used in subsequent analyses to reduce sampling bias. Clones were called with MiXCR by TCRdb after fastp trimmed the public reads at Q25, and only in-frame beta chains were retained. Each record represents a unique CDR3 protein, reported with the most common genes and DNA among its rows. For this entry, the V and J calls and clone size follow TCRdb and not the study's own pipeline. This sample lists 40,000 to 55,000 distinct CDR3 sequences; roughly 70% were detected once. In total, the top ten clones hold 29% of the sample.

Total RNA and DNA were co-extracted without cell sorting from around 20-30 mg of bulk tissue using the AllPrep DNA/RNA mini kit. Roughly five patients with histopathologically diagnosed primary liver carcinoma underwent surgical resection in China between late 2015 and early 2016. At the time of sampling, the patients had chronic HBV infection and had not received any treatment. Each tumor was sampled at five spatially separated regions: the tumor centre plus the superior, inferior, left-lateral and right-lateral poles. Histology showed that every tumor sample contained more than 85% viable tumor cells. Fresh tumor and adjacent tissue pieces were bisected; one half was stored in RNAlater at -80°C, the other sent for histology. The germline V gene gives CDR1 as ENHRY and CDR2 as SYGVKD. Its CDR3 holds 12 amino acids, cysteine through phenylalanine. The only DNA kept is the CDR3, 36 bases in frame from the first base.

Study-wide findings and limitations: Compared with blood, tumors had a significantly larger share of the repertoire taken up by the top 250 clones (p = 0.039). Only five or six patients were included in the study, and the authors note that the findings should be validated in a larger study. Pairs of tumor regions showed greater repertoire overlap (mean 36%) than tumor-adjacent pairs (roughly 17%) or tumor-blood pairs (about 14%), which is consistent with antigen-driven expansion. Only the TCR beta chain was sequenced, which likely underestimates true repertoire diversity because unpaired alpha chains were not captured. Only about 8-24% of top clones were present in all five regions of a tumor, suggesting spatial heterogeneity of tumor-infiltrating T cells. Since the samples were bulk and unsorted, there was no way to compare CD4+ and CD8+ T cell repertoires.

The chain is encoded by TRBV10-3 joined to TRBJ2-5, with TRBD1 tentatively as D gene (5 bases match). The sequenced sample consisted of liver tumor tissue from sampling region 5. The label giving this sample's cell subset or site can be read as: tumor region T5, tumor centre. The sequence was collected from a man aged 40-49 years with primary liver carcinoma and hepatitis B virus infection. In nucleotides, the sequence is TGTGCCACCAGTCTGGACAAAGAGACCCAGTACTTC. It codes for CATSLDKETQYF.